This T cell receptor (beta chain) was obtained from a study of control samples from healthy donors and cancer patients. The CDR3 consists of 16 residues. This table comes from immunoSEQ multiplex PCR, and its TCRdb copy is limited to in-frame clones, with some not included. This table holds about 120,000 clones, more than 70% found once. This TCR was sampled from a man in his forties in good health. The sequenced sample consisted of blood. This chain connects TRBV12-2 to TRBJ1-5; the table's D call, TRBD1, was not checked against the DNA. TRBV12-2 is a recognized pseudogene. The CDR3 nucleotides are TGTGCAATCGACAGGGGGCGAATGTGTGGCAATCAGCCCCAGCATTTT. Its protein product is CAIDRGRMCGNQPQHF.